This is a list of T cell receptor beta chains from one sample in a study of T-cell memory formation after mild COVID-19. TCRdb reanalysed the 5' RACE reads using MiXCR and keeps one entry per CDR3 protein. The sample lists around 390,000 distinct CDR3 sequences, approximately 15% seen once, with 20% to 25% in the top ten. What was sequenced was PBMCs or a T cell subset sorted from them (not recorded which). These receptors were obtained from a man between 18 and 29 years old who had mild COVID-19 (a few samples of this study predate the infection). Cell type and time point are not known. The CDR3 runs from the conserved cysteine through the conserved F or W. The D gene is left open where the match is weak. Expanded clones get a size class; other rows say once, few or many, or leave the size out.

V gene	J gene	clone size	D gene	CDR3 DNA	CDR3 protein
TRBV15	TRBJ2-5	few	TRBD2	TGTGCCACAAGTAGCGGGGTCGTCCAAGAGACCCAGTACTTC	CATSSGVVQETQYF
TRBV12-3/TRBV12-4	TRBJ2-2	.	TRBD1	TGTGCCAGCAGAGTTTTCACCGGACAGGGTAGTACCGGGGAGCTGTTTTTT	CASRVFTGQGSTGELFF
TRBV7-3	TRBJ2-5	.	.	TGTGCCAGCAGCTTAGATGGCGGGCTAGCATGGGCCCAGTACTTC	CASSLDGGLAWAQYF
TRBV12-5	TRBJ2-3	few	.	TGTGCTAGTGGTTTGGCCGGCGGGACCCCTGGGCATACGCAGTATTTT	CASGLAGGTPGHTQYF
TRBV20-1	TRBJ1-2	.	.	TGCAGTGCTATTGGACCGGGGTACTATTCTGGCTACACCTTC	CSAIGPGYYSGYTF
TRBV9	TRBJ2-4	few	.	TGTGCCAGCAGCGTCGGCCCCTCAGCGTCCACCAAAAACATTCAGTACTTC	CASSVGPSASTKNIQYF
TRBV5-1	TRBJ1-1	few	.	TGCGCCAGCAGCCAAGACACTGGGGGGCCGAACACTGAAGCTTTCTTT	CASSQDTGGPNTEAFF
TRBV4-3	TRBJ2-3	.	.	TGCGCCAGCAGCCAAGATGGACAGTTCACAGATACGCAGTATTTT	CASSQDGQFTDTQYF
TRBV5-6	TRBJ2-5	.	.	TGTGCCAGCAGCCCTGAGGGGGGGACAGGCTTAGAAGAGACCCAGTACTTC	CASSPEGGTGLEETQYF
TRBV29-1	TRBJ1-1	.	.	TGCAGCGTAAGCGCTGGGTGGGGGATGAACACTGAAGCTTTCTTT	CSVSAGWGMNTEAFF
TRBV2	TRBJ2-5	.	.	TGTGCCAGCAACCCCGCCGGTTCCGAGACCCAGTACTTC	CASNPAGSETQYF
TRBV7-9	TRBJ2-3	.	.	TGTGCCAGCTTCGCTAGTCGTACGCAGTATTTT	CASFASRTQYF
TRBV24-1	TRBJ2-3	.	.	TGTGCCACCTGGGGGGGGCTCACAGATACGCAGTATTTT	CATWGGLTDTQYF
TRBV7-2	TRBJ2-3	.	.	TGTGCCAGCAGCCATGGACTGAGCACAGATACGCAGTATTTT	CASSHGLSTDTQYF
TRBV11-3	TRBJ2-1	.	TRBD1	TGTGCCAGCAGCCCCCCTGACGCGCCGACAGGGAGGCAGTTCTTC	CASSPPDAPTGRQFF
TRBV5-1	TRBJ2-1	few	.	TGCGCCAGCAGCTTGGGGCAAGAATACAATGAGCAGTTCTTC	CASSLGQEYNEQFF
TRBV11-2	TRBJ2-5	.	.	TGTGCCAGCAGCCGGCGGGACCTCCAAGAGACCCAGTACTTC	CASSRRDLQETQYF
TRBV4-2	TRBJ1-5	few	TRBD1	TGTGCCAGCAGCCAAGTCCCGGGACAGGGGGAAAATCAGCCCCAGCATTTT	CASSQVPGQGENQPQHF
TRBV20-1	TRBJ2-3	once	.	TGCAGTGCCGCGGCAGGCCGACGCACAGATACGCAGTATTTT	CSAAAGRRTDTQYF
TRBV4-1	TRBJ1-1	many	.	TGCGCCAGCAGCCGAGAATTGAACACTGAAGCTTTCTTT	CASSRELNTEAFF
TRBV15	TRBJ2-3	once	.	TGTGCCACCAGCAGAGATCAGAGCACAGATACGCAGTATTTT	CATSRDQSTDTQYF
TRBV27	TRBJ2-1	.	TRBD2	TGTGCCAGCAGTTACCTGGCGGGGGGGCCGGAGCAGTTCTTC	CASSYLAGGPEQFF
TRBV4-3	TRBJ2-1	few	TRBD2	TGCGCCAGCAGCCCTCGGACTAGCGGGGGTCACAATGAGCAGTTCTTC	CASSPRTSGGHNEQFF
TRBV7-2	TRBJ2-1	few	.	TGTGCCAGCAGCTTAGTCTACGGCAATGAGCAGTTCTTC	CASSLVYGNEQFF
TRBV14	TRBJ1-4	.	.	TGTGCCAGCAGCCATCCCGGGGTTGGAGAAAAACTGTTTTTT	CASSHPGVGEKLFF
TRBV27	TRBJ2-3	.	TRBD2	TGTGCCAGCACGTTAGCGGGGGGGCCGGGAGATACGCAGTATTTT	CASTLAGGPGDTQYF
TRBV2	TRBJ2-1	.	TRBD2	TGTGCCAGCAAGGGACTATTCCTGAGGACCAATGAGCAGTTCTTC	CASKGLFLRTNEQFF
TRBV6-1	TRBJ1-1	.	.	TGTGCCAGCAGATGGGTCACTGAAGCTTTCTTT	CASRWVTEAFF
TRBV20-1	TRBJ2-7	few	TRBD2	TGCAGTGCTCCCCGGGGGGGAAGTTACGAGCAGTACTTC	CSAPRGGSYEQYF
TRBV7-2	TRBJ2-7	.	TRBD2	TGTGCCAGCAGCTTAGCGCCCCTAGCGGGGGGGTACGAGCAGTACTTC	CASSLAPLAGGYEQYF
TRBV5-8	TRBJ2-1	few	TRBD2	TGTGCCAGCAGCTTGGAACTAGCGGGGGGCTTAAACTCCTACAATGAGCAGTTCTTC	CASSLELAGGLNSYNEQFF
TRBV7-9	TRBJ1-4	.	.	TGTGCCAGCAGCTTGGGCGGGGCAGGCCCCGACGAAAAACTGTTTTTT	CASSLGGAGPDEKLFF
TRBV6-5	TRBJ1-4	few	TRBD1	TGTGCCAGCACCCAGCCCAGGACAGGGGAAAAACTGTTTTTT	CASTQPRTGEKLFF
TRBV3-1	TRBJ2-1	few	.	TGTGCCAGCAGCCAAGAAGGGGGGAATGAGCAGTTCTTC	CASSQEGGNEQFF
TRBV4-2	TRBJ2-3	.	TRBD2	TGTGCCAGCGACGTAGCGGGGCGTGATAGGGATACGCAGTATTTT	CASDVAGRDRDTQYF
TRBV5-1	TRBJ2-7	.	.	TGCGCCAGCAGCTTTGATATCCACGAGCAGTACTTC	CASSFDIHEQYF
TRBV6-1	TRBJ1-5	.	.	TGTGCCAGCAGGCCAGCAGGGTTTAGCAATCAGCCCCAGCATTTT	CASRPAGFSNQPQHF
TRBV4-3	TRBJ1-1	.	.	TGCGCCAGCAGCCAAGATTTTCGTCGGGAGAACACTGAAGCTTTCTTT	CASSQDFRRENTEAFF
TRBV12-3/TRBV12-4	TRBJ2-5	.	.	TGTGCCAGCAGTTTCTTCCAGGGAAGGGAGACCCAGTACTTC	CASSFFQGRETQYF
TRBV29-1	TRBJ2-1	few	.	TGCAGCGTTCGGGGCGCCAATGAGCAGTTCTTC	CSVRGANEQFF
TRBV28	TRBJ1-1	.	.	TGTGCCAGCACCCCCGGCGGGTATTCCTCCGAGGGACACACTGAAGCTTTCTTT	CASTPGGYSSEGHTEAFF
TRBV5-1	TRBJ2-5	.	TRBD1	TGCGCCAGCAGCTTGGCCCCTGGGGGACAGACACAAGAGACCCAGTACTTC	CASSLAPGGQTQETQYF
TRBV7-9	TRBJ2-3	.	TRBD1	TGTGCCAGCAGTGGACAGGCCACAGATACGCAGTATTTT	CASSGQATDTQYF
TRBV28	TRBJ1-5	.	.	TGTGCCAGCAGTCTCGCTGAGGGGCCCCAGCATTTT	CASSLAEGPQHF
TRBV6-5	TRBJ1-1	.	TRBD1	TGTGCCAGCAGTTTACAGGGGCCCACTGAAGCTTTCTTT	CASSLQGPTEAFF